The subject of this entry is one TCR beta chain. Trimming removed 5 bases from V and 6 bases from J, with 14 bases in between. Germline V CDR1 and CDR2: SQVTM, ANQGSEA. The CDR3 consists of 13 residues. The data were taken from a study of T-cell reconstitution after alpha-beta-depleted transplantation in children. As it was prepared, the TCRbeta library received unique molecular identifiers. TCRdb itself ran the PCR reads through MiXCR, one entry per CDR3 protein. The data contain about 540,000 distinct CDR3 sequences, about a sixth of them singletons. The genes are TRBV29-1 and TRBJ2-1; D unresolved. Sample: PBMCs from the stem cell graft donor, taken from the stem cell graft. The TCR sequence derives from a human donor who donated a stem cell graft to a child with acute lymphoblastic leukemia. This CDR3 reads CSVYAPGPNEQFF. The CDR3 region has the DNA TGCAGCGTTTACGCCCCCGGCCCCAATGAGCAGTTCTTC.